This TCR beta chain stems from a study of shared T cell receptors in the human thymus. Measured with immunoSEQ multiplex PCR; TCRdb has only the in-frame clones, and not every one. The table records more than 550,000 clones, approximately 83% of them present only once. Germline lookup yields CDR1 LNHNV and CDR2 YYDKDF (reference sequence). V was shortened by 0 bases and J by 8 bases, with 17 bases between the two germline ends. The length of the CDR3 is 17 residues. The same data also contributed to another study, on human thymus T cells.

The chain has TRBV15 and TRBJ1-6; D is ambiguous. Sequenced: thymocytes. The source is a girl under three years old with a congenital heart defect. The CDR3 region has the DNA TGTGCCACCAGCAGAGATAGGCCAGGTCTGTGGGATTCACCCCTCCACTTT. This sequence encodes CATSRDRPGLWDSPLHF.